This entry describes one T cell receptor beta chain. Its antigen is unknown. This specimen belongs to a study of T cell responses to AZD1222 COVID-19 vaccine. As for the study in general: Second-dose recipients at about 4 or about 12 weeks were treated as one pooled group.

Clones were read by immunoSEQ multiplex PCR, and TCRdb kept only the in-frame ones, dropping some. This table holds about 120,000 clones, 88% found once. Germline CDR1 is SGHTA and CDR2 is FQGNSA. The CDR3 is 15 residues long. Trimming removed 0 bases at V and 2 bases at J, with 9 bases between. Study conclusions and caveats: Only a handful of AZD1222 recipients, more than 5 in all, had baseline seropositivity. Donors were chiefly white British, with a greater number of females, and clonal diversity was perhaps underestimated.

Sequences were derived from peripheral blood, sampled on day 0 of AZD1222 vaccination. This chain connects TRBV7-2 to TRBJ2-3; D unresolved. This receptor was obtained from an adult in good health. This CDR3 is CASSLAVPSTDTQYF. The CDR3 nucleotides are TGTGCCAGCAGCTTAGCGGTACCTTCCACAGATACGCAGTATTTT.